This T cell receptor (beta chain) was identified during a study of cytotoxic CD8 clonotypes in ibrutinib-treated CLL. Overall study: After a median roughly twelve months on treatment (6 to 36), response samples were drawn.

Produced via immunoSEQ multiplex PCR; TCRdb's table is partial and in-frame only. Of roughly 150,000 clones detected, approximately 77% appear once; the ten largest clones hold about 1.9%. Sample: PBMCs, taken after 12 months of ibrutinib treatment. The sequence derives from a human donor with chronic lymphocytic leukemia.

The DNA for the CDR3 is TGTGCCAGCAGCTTTGGACCCTACAATGAGCAGTTCTTC. Protein sequence: CASSFGPYNEQFF. V gene TRBV7-3 combines with J gene TRBJ2-1, with unresolved D. Trimming cost V 3 bases and J 2 bases, with 5 bases left between them. The CDR3 totals 13 residues. Germline lookup yields CDR1 SGHTA and CDR2 FQGTGA.